This is a list of T cell receptor beta chains from one sample in a study of blood T cell repertoires in COVID-19. Produced via immunoSEQ multiplex PCR; TCRdb's table is partial and in-frame only. The table records around 100,000 clones, less than 90% of them present only once. The sequenced material came from peripheral blood. The origin of the receptors is a human donor in a cohort sampled during active COVID-19. The CDR3 runs from the conserved cysteine through the conserved F or W. Fields, in order: V gene, J gene, D gene, clone size, CDR3 protein, CDR3 DNA. A D gene is named only where the DNA matches it firmly. Size is stated for part of the rows, as once, few or many counts, or as a class when the clone is expanded.

>TRBV9|TRBJ1-6|NA|NA
CASSGVPGQSYNSPLHF
TGTGCCAGCAGCGGCGTGCCGGGACAAAGCTATAATTCACCCCTCCACTTT
>TRBV24-1|TRBJ1-1|TRBD1|NA
CATSEGQGMVGAFF
TGTGCCACCAGTGAGGGACAGGGGATGGTAGGAGCTTTCTTT
>TRBV5-6|TRBJ1-2|TRBD1|NA
CASSWENRGGYTF
TGTGCCAGCAGCTGGGAAAACAGGGGCGGCTACACCTTC
>TRBV6-1|TRBJ2-3|NA|once
CASSEGWRTDTQYF
TGTGCCAGCAGTGAAGGTTGGCGCACAGATACGCAGTATTTT
>TRBV6-5|TRBJ2-7|TRBD1|once
CASTRTGDEQYF
TGTGCCAGCACCCGGACAGGGGACGAGCAGTACTTC
>TRBV28|TRBJ1-5|TRBD1|NA
CASSPAGTGIENQPQHF
TGTGCCAGCAGCCCAGCCGGGACAGGGATCGAGAACCAGCCCCAGCATTTT
>TRBV7-9|TRBJ2-3|TRBD2|NA
CASSPALGGRAGDTQYF
TGTGCCAGCAGCCCCGCTCTTGGCGGGAGGGCCGGAGATACGCAGTATTTT
>TRBV12-5|TRBJ1-1|NA|NA
CASGLGWGSEAFF
TGTGCTAGTGGTTTGGGTTGGGGCAGTGAAGCTTTCTTT
>TRBV28|TRBJ1-1|NA|NA
CASSYTGGIGRTEAFF
TGTGCCAGCAGTTACACTGGAGGAATTGGACGCACTGAAGCTTTCTTT
>TRBV5-4|TRBJ2-7|NA|NA
CASSWRLLGEQYF
TGTGCCAGCAGCTGGCGGTTGCTAGGCGAGCAGTACTTC
>TRBV24-1|TRBJ2-7|TRBD2|NA
CATSAPGLAGGSREQYF
TGTGCCACCAGTGCTCCCGGACTAGCGGGAGGGTCTCGGGAGCAGTACTTC
>TRBV15|TRBJ2-1|NA|NA
CATSRGDLYGDEQFF
TGTGCCACCAGCAGGGGAGATTTATATGGGGATGAGCAGTTCTTC
>TRBV19|TRBJ2-7|TRBD2|once
CASSSLAGGFYEQYF
TGTGCCAGTAGTTCATTAGCGGGAGGTTTCTACGAGCAGTACTTC
>TRBV4-1|TRBJ1-2|NA|NA
CASSPDQGRGYGYTF
TGCGCCAGCAGCCCCGATCAGGGGAGAGGCTATGGCTACACCTTC
>TRBV9|TRBJ1-6|NA|many
CASSASGGGDNSPLHF
TGTGCCAGCAGCGCCTCGGGGGGAGGAGATAATTCACCCCTCCACTTT
>TRBV4-1|TRBJ2-7|NA|few
CASSPFPTGAFYEQYF
TGCGCCAGCAGCCCATTTCCTACCGGTGCCTTCTACGAGCAGTACTTC
>TRBV5-4|TRBJ2-1|TRBD2|NA
CASSLWTSGDEQFF
TGTGCCAGCAGCTTGTGGACTAGCGGCGATGAGCAGTTCTTC
>TRBV25-1|TRBJ2-5|TRBD2|NA
CASSEPGGLSETQYF
TGTGCCAGCAGTGAACCGGGGGGGCTTAGTGAGACCCAGTACTTC
>TRBV7-2|TRBJ2-1|TRBD2|NA
CASSPKGLGGSSYNEQFF
TGTGCCAGCAGCCCGAAGGGACTCGGGGGGAGCTCCTACAATGAGCAGTTCTTC
>TRBV29-1|TRBJ1-2|TRBD1|NA
CSVEEQTGYGYTF
TGCAGCGTTGAAGAACAGACAGGGTATGGCTACACCTTC
>TRBV7-3|TRBJ2-2|NA|once
CASSAFGDSTGELFF
TGTGCCAGCAGCGCATTCGGAGACAGCACCGGGGAGCTGTTTTTT
>TRBV29-1|TRBJ2-3|NA|NA
CSVHSTDTQYF
TGCAGCGTTCATTCTACGGATACGCAGTATTTT